These 3 T cell receptor beta chains originate from one sample sequenced in a study of radiotherapy plus CTLA-4 blockade in lung cancer. Here immunoSEQ multiplex PCR was the method, and the copy in TCRdb shows in-frame clones only, minus some. The sample includes some 64,000 clones, about 80% of them seen just once. Material: peripheral blood, obtained from a patient treated with radiotherapy plus ipilimumab. These receptors all come from a human donor with non-small cell lung cancer who had a complete response to radiotherapy plus ipilimumab.

V usage is TRBV28 and J usage is TRBJ2-7; D is possibly TRBD2 (6 bases). Germline-derived CDR1 and CDR2 are MDHEN and SYDVKM. Trimming shortened V by 3 bases and J by 6 bases, and 24 bases separated the two germline ends. The CDR3 length is 17 residues. CDR3: CASSFHWGGTLTTEQYF. The DNA for the CDR3 is TGTGCCAGCAGTTTTCACTGGGGAGGCACCCTTACTACCGAGCAGTACTTC.

V is TRBV7-9 and J is TRBJ2-1; perhaps D is TRBD1 or TRBD2 (6 bases each). Germline V gene data show CDR1 as SEHNR and CDR2 as FQNEAQ (reference sequence). The CDR3 length is 13 residues. Trimming removed 4 bases from V and 10 bases from J, with 14 bases in between. This CDR3 reads CASSSGGRGEQFF. The DNA for the CDR3 is TGTGCCAGCAGCTCCGGGGGCAGAGGCGAGCAGTTCTTC.

The rearrangement uses TRBV19 and TRBJ1-5, with TRBD1 matching 7 bases. The V gene end was trimmed by 1 base and the J gene end by 6 bases; junction bases not matched to a gene: 9. Looked up from germline, CDR1 is LNHDA and CDR2 is SQIVND (reference sequence). The CDR3 runs 16 residues. The CDR3 DNA is TGTGCCAGTAGTATAGCGGAGGGAGGGGGCGGTCAGCCCCAGCATTTT. Encoded protein: CASSIAEGGGGQPQHF.